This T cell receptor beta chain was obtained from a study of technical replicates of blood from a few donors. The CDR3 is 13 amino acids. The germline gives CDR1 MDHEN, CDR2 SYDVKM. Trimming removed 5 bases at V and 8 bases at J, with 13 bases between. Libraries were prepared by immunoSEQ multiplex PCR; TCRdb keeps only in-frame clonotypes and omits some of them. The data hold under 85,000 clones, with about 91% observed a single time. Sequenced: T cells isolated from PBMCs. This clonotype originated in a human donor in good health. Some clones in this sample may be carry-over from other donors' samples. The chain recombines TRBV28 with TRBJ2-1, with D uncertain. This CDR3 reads CASSLTSLDEQFF. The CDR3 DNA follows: TGTGCCAGCAGTCTGACAAGTCTCGATGAGCAGTTCTTC.